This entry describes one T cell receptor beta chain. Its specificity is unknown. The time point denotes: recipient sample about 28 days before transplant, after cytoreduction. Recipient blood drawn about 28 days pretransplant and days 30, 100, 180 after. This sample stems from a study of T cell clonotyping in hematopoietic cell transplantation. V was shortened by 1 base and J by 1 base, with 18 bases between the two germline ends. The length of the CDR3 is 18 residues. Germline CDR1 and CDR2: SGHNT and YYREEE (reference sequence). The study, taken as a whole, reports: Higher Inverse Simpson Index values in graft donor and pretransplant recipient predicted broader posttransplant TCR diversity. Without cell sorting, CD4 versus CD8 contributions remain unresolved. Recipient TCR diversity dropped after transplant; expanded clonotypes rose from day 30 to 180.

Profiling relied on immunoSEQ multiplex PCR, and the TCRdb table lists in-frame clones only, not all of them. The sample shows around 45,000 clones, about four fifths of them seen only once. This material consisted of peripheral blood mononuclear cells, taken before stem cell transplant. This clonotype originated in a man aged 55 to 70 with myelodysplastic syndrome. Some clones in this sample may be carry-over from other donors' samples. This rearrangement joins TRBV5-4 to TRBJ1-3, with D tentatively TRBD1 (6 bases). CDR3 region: CASSLWRGAKKSGNTIYF. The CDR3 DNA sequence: TGTGCCAGCAGCTTGTGGAGGGGGGCCAAAAAATCTGGAAACACCATATATTTT.